Following are 20 T cell receptor beta chains from one sample sequenced in a study of cytomegalovirus exposure and HLA in healthy donors. The PCR used 60 Vbeta and 13 Jbeta primers. Generated by immunoSEQ multiplex PCR, the TCRdb table keeps only in-frame clones and is missing some. This sample has roughly 200,000 clones; 75% to 85% occur once, and the top ten carry roughly 0.65%. Sequencing used PBMCs. The source of these receptors is a boy aged 5 to 17 in good health and CMV-seronegative.

This chain connects TRBV7-2 to TRBJ1-2, with D perhaps matching TRBD1 (6 bases). Trimming cost V 2 bases and J 4 bases, with 8 bases left between them. Per germline, CDR1 SGHTA and CDR2 FQGNSA. The CDR3 contains 13 residues. DNA for the CDR3: TGTGCCAGCAGCTTAACAGGGCCCTATGGCTACACCTTC. It specifies CASSLTGPYGYTF.

This clone was seen a handful of times. The chain uses TRBV11-2 and TRBJ1-1; 8 nucleotides agree with TRBD1. V lost 6 bases and J lost 0; bases outside the gene matches: 6. From germline, CDR1 is SGHAT and CDR2 FQNNGV. This CDR3 region has 15 residues. CDR3 in DNA: TGTGCCAGCAGGGATAGGACAGGGATGAACACTGAAGCTTTCTTT. Amino acids: CASRDRTGMNTEAFF.

The CDR3, as DNA: TGTGCCAGCAGCGTCAACAGGGATGGGGGCACTGAAGCTTTCTTT. Translation: CASSVNRDGGTEAFF. This chain connects TRBV9 to TRBJ1-1; tentatively, D is TRBD1 (6 bases). V lost 2 bases, J lost 4 bases, and 15 bases lay in between. Germline loops: CDR1 SGDLS, CDR2 YYNGEE. CDR3 size: 15 residues. The variable domain in full, completed from reference TRBV9 and TRBJ1-1, reads DSGVTQTPKHLITATGQRVTLRCSPRSGDLSVYWYQQSLDQGLQFLIQYYNGEERAKGNILERFSAQQFPDLHSELNLSSLELGDSALYFCASSVNRDGGTEAFFGQGTRLTVV.

This clone was counted between two and nine times. V gene TRBV7-6 combines with J gene TRBJ2-7; 7 bases are shared with TRBD1. CDR3 length equals 14 residues. V lost 4 bases, J lost 5 bases, and 8 bases stayed unmatched. Germline CDR1 SGHVS, CDR2 FNYEAQ. The CDR3 sequence is CASSSPVGGHEQYF. The CDR3 DNA reads as TGTGCCAGCAGCTCCCCCGTAGGGGGCCACGAGCAGTACTTC.

V is TRBV6-5 and J is TRBJ1-2, with D possibly being TRBD1 (6 bases). Germline assignment: CDR1 MNHEY and CDR2 SVGAGI. V was clipped by 8 bases and J by 5 bases, with 9 bases between them. There are 11 residues in the CDR3. The CDR3 region has the DNA TGTGCCAGCGGTCAGGGGTATGGCTACACCTTC. Protein: CASGQGYGYTF.

This sequence joins TRBV5-1 and TRBJ1-1, with TRBD1 matching 7 bases. The germline V gene encodes CDR1 SGHRS and CDR2 YFSETQ. V trimming: 3 bases; J trimming: 5 bases; junction bases outside the gene matches: 7. CDR3 length: 14 residues. For the CDR3, the DNA is TGCGCCAGCAGCTCAGGACAGGTTTGGACTGAAGCTTTCTTT. Protein sequence: CASSSGQVWTEAFF.

The chain has TRBV4-1 and TRBJ1-5; TRBD1 might be the D (5 bases). Germline-derived CDR1 and CDR2 are MGHRA and YSYEKL. Trimming pared 4 bases from V and 8 bases from J, leaving 18 bases between. There are 15 residues in the CDR3. The CDR3 spells CASSRDGGSREPQHF. DNA for the CDR3: TGCGCCAGCAGCCGGGACGGGGGATCCAGGGAGCCCCAGCATTTT.

This clone was seen once. The chain uses TRBV4-1 and TRBJ2-2; D remains ambiguous. The V gene's germline CDR1 is MGHRA and CDR2 YSYEKL. This CDR3 region has 16 residues. The V end was cut by 1 base, the J end by 0 bases, with 9 bases between. CDR3 residues: CASSQAVPSNTGELFF. DNA for the CDR3: TGCGCCAGCAGCCAAGCAGTGCCTTCGAACACCGGGGAGCTGTTTTTT.

The chain links TRBV18 to TRBJ1-1, with D hard to call. Trimming pared 3 bases from V and 0 bases from J, leaving 5 bases between. Germline CDR1 KGHSH, CDR2 LQKENI. The CDR3 spans 13 residues. CDR3 nucleotide sequence: TGTGCCAGCTCACCCGGGATGAACACTGAAGCTTTCTTT. Amino acid sequence: CASSPGMNTEAFF. Filled out from reference TRBV18 and TRBJ1-1, the complete variable domain reads NAGVMQNPRHLVRRRGQEARLRCSPMKGHSHVYWYRQLPEEGLKFMVYLQKENIIDESGMPKERFSAEFPKEGPSILRIQQVVRGDSAAYFCASSPGMNTEAFFGQGTRLTVV.

V and J are TRBV6-5 and TRBJ2-4, with 7 bases matching TRBD2. This CDR3 is built from 15 residues. Trimming at V came to 4 bases and at J to 0 bases, leaving 3 bases not matched to a gene. Germline values: CDR1 MNHEY, CDR2 SVGAGI. The CDR3 DNA reads as TGTGCCAGCAGTTTCGTAGCGGGAGCCAAAAACATTCAGTACTTC. It is translated as CASSFVAGAKNIQYF.

The J gene is TRBJ2-7, the V gene TRBV2; 8 positions match TRBD2. The CDR3 has 18 residues. Germline V gives CDR1 SNHLY, CDR2 FYNNEI. Unmatched junction bases numbered 16, after V lost 6 bases and J lost 0 bases. Written as DNA, the CDR3 is TGTGCCAGCAGGGGACACCTACCCTCCAGCGGGAGCTCCTACGAGCAGTACTTC. This translates into CASRGHLPSSGSSYEQYF. Full variable domain (missing parts from reference TRBV2 and TRBJ2-7): EPEVTQTPSHQVTQMGQEVILRCVPISNHLYFYWYRQILGQKVEFLVSFYNNEISEKSEIFDDQFSVERPDGSNFTLKIRSTKLEDSAMYFCASRGHLPSSGSSYEQYFGPGTRLTVT.

The gene calls are TRBV4-2 and TRBJ2-4, with 8 nucleotides matching TRBD2. V lost 1 base to trimming and J lost 1 base; unmatched junction nucleotides: 0. Germline V gives CDR1 LGHNA, CDR2 YNFKEQ. The CDR3 is 15 residues long. CDR3 loop: CASSQGGGAKNIQYF. The CDR3 coding sequence is TGTGCCAGCAGCCAAGGCGGGGGGGCCAAAAACATTCAGTACTTC.

This sequence joins TRBV5-6 and TRBJ1-3, with TRBD1 matching over 8 bases. The CDR3 totals 16 residues. Germline assignment: CDR1 SGHDT and CDR2 YYEEEE. Germline trimming cut 4 bases from V and 2 bases from J; bases unmatched to any gene: 8. DNA of the CDR3: TGTGCCAGCAGCACCCTAGGACAGGGTACTGGAAACACCATATATTTT. This translates into CASSTLGQGTGNTIYF.

The CDR3 DNA sequence: TGCGCCAGCAGTGCGGCAGGGGTGACCTCCTACGAGCAGTACTTC. Translated, it gives CASSAAGVTSYEQYF. The rearrangement joins TRBV5-1 to TRBJ2-7, with D perhaps matching TRBD1 (6 bases). CDR3 length: 15 amino acids. V was pared by 5 bases and J by 0 bases, with 15 bases between. CDR1 is SGHRS, CDR2 YFSETQ, per germline.

The genes are TRBV11-2 and TRBJ2-6; perhaps TRBD1 as D (6 bases). Germline CDR1 and CDR2: SGHAT and FQNNGV. Trimming cost V 5 bases and J 2 bases, with 13 bases left between them. The CDR3 consists of 16 residues. The CDR3 reads CASSPRDIPGANVLTF. The CDR3, as DNA: TGTGCCAGCAGCCCCCGGGACATCCCTGGGGCCAACGTCCTGACTTTC. Looking up the rest from reference TRBV11-2 and TRBJ2-6 gives the full variable domain: EAGVAQSPRYKIIEKRQSVAFWCNPISGHATLYWYQQILGQGPKLLIQFQNNGVVDDSQLPKDRFSAERLKGVDSTLKIQPAKLEDSAVYLCASSPRDIPGANVLTFGAGSRLTVL.

The chain carries TRBV30 and TRBJ2-7, with 7 bases lining up with TRBD1. V shed 3 bases and J 5 bases; nucleotides not matched to a gene: 10. CDR1 GTSNPN and CDR2 SVGIG come from the germline V gene (reference sequence). The CDR3 covers 14 residues. CDR3: CAWSSIATGNEQYF. CDR3 DNA sequence: TGTGCCTGGAGCAGCATAGCGACAGGGAACGAGCAGTACTTC.

This CDR3 reads CASSQEAGREGYGYTF. CDR3 DNA sequence: TGCGCCAGCAGCCAAGAGGCAGGGCGGGAGGGCTATGGCTACACCTTC. The genes are TRBV4-3 and TRBJ1-2, with D possibly TRBD1 on 5 matching bases. CDR1 and CDR2 from the germline V gene are LGHNA and YSLEER. This CDR3 has 16 residues. Trimming shortened V by 0 bases and J by 4 bases, and 15 bases separated the two germline ends.

This CDR3 reads CAWSRGSGAFF. The CDR3 DNA is TGTGCCTGGAGTAGGGGAAGCGGGGCTTTCTTT. The chain combines TRBV30 with TRBJ1-1; D perhaps matches TRBD1 (5 bases). The V end was cut by 2 bases, the J end by 11 bases, with 12 bases between. This CDR3 is built from 11 residues. The germline V gene encodes CDR1 GTSNPN and CDR2 SVGIG (reference sequence).

In this sample, this clone turned up a few times. This chain uses TRBV7-3 with TRBJ1-1; D call uncertain. Germline assignment: CDR1 SGHTA and CDR2 FQGTGA. The ends were cut back, 3 bases at V and 0 bases at J, with 14 bases in the middle. The length of the CDR3 is 16 residues. The CDR3 region is CASSFLRRNMNTEAFF. The CDR3 DNA follows: TGTGCCAGCAGCTTCTTGAGGCGAAATATGAACACTGAAGCTTTCTTT. Full variable domain (missing parts from reference TRBV7-3 and TRBJ1-1): GAGVSQTPSNKVTEKGKYVELRCDPISGHTALYWYRQSLGQGPEFLIYFQGTGAADDSGLPNDRFFAVRPEGSVSTLKIQRTERGDSAVYLCASSFLRRNMNTEAFFGQGTRLTVV.

This chain connects TRBV9 to TRBJ1-2, with 7 nucleotides matching TRBD1. CDR3 length equals 15 residues. V lost 3 bases and J lost 4; bases outside the gene matches: 9. The germline V gene has CDR1 SGDLS and CDR2 YYNGEE. In DNA form, the CDR3 reads TGTGCCAGCAGCGCCGGACAGGCATTTCGCTATGGCTACACCTTC. Protein product: CASSAGQAFRYGYTF.